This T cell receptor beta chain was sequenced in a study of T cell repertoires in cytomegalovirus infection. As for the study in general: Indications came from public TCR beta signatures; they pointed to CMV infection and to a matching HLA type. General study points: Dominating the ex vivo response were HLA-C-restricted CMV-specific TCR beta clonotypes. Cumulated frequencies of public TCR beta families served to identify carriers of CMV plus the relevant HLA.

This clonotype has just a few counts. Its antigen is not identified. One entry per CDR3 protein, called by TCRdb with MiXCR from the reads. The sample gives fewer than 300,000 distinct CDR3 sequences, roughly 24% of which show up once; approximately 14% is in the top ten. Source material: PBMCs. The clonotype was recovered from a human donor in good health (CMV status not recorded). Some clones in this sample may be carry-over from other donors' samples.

The CDR3 sequence: CASSFSPYEQYF. The CDR3 nucleotides read TGTGCCAGTAGTTTCTCCCCCTACGAGCAGTACTTC. The gene calls are TRBV19 and TRBJ2-7; no reliable D call. Trimming cost V 5 bases and J 2 bases, with 7 bases left between them. The CDR3 is 12 amino acids. Germline CDR1 and CDR2: LNHDA and SQIVND (reference sequence).